The 30 T cell receptor delta chains presented below share a single source sample, sequenced in a study of gamma-delta chains in newborns, infants, children. TCRdb reanalyzed the reads using CATT. The repertoire holds 10,000 to 12,000 delta-chain clones, more than 7.5% seen once, with approximately 9% in the top ten. The sequenced sample was blood. Every receptor here comes from a child who was a newborn, infant or young child, either healthy, febrile or measles-vaccinated (not recorded which).

In the case of this clone: The junction departs from the called germline gene at one end, perhaps through a read error. The V gene is TRDV2, the J gene TRDJ3; the match to TRDD3 covers 11 bases. The CDR3 is 20 amino acids. Germline V lookup: CDR1 GEAIGNYY, CDR2 EKD. Here the CDR3 DNA reads TGTGCCTGTGACACGCTGGGGGATACTCATAGCTCCTGGGGCACCCGACAGATGTTTTTC. As protein: CACDTLGDTHSSWGTRQMFF.

Details on this clone: A much more abundant neighbour one base away suggests this may be a read error. Other DNA sequences from this sample encode an identical CDR3 as well. The chain uses TRDV2 and TRDJ1; 9 nucleotides line up with TRDD3. The junction had 19 bases not matched to a gene; V was cut back by 0 bases and J by 0 bases. The CDR3 is 21 residues long. The V gene's germline CDR1 is GEAIGNYY and CDR2 EKD. The CDR3 sequence: CACDTVYGGDTYTPHTDKLIF. The CDR3 DNA reads as TGTGCCTGTGACACCGTTTACGGGGGGGATACCTACACCCCCCACACCGATAAACTCATCTTT.

This chain uses TRDV2 with TRDJ1, with 7 bases aligning to TRDD3. CDR3 length equals 17 residues. V gave up 0 bases and J gave up 0 bases; unmatched junction bases: 9. Germline V gene sequence: CDR1 GEAIGNYY, CDR2 EKD. The CDR3 here is CACDTVRSGGNTDKLIF. The DNA for the CDR3 is TGTGCCTGTGACACCGTAAGGTCTGGGGGCAACACCGATAAACTCATCTTT.

The chain links TRDV2 to TRDJ3, with 12 positions matching TRDD3. The ends lost 2 bases at V and 5 bases at J; junction bases unmatched: 9. CDR3 length: 19 amino acids. Per the germline V gene, CDR1 is GEAIGNYY and CDR2 is EKD. Here the CDR3 DNA reads TGTGCCTGTGACAAGGTCACTGGGGGATACTCTCGGGACACCCGACAGATGTTTTTC. This encodes CACDKVTGGYSRDTRQMFF.

By proportion, this clone is medium-sized. This same CDR3 is encoded by further DNA sequences in the sample. The V call is TRDV2, the J call TRDJ1; a possible D gene is TRDD3 (6 bases). CDR3 length: 16 amino acids. Germline CDR1 reads GEAIGNYY; CDR2 reads EKD. Trimming pared 0 bases from V and 0 bases from J, leaving 13 bases between. The CDR3 is CACDTVGGPYTDKLIF. The CDR3 coding sequence is TGTGCCTGTGACACCGTAGGGGGACCATACACCGATAAACTCATCTTT.

A word on this clone: With a much larger clone just one base away, this may be a read error. The V and J genes are TRDV2 and TRDJ3; TRDD3 agrees at 9 bases. After removal of 0 bases from V and 1 base from J, the junction contained 3 bases not matched to a gene. Germline CDR1 reads GEAIGNYY; CDR2 reads EKD. The CDR3 runs 18 residues. The CDR3 DNA is TGTGCCTGTGACACCGTACTGGGGGAGTCCTGGGACACCCGACAGATGTTTTTC. This translates into CACDTVLGESWDTRQMFF.

With regard to this clone: TCRdb pairs this DNA with a much larger clone's protein that differs at residue 9, likely a read error; the protein shown was translated from the DNA. The chain links TRDV2 to TRDJ3; TRDD3 is a possible D gene (6 bases). Germline-derived CDR1 and CDR2 are GEAIGNYY and EKD. V gave up 0 bases and J gave up 0 bases, with 11 bases separating them. This CDR3 is built from 18 residues. The DNA of the CDR3 is TGTGCCTGTGACACCTTGGGGGGACACTCCTGGGACACCCGACAGATGTTTTTC. Its protein is CACDTLGGHSWDTRQMFF.

As to this clone: Other DNA sequences in the same sample also yield this CDR3. This chain links TRDV1 with TRDJ1, with TRDD3 identical over 9 bases. The J segment lost 3 bases and the V segment lost 5 bases, leaving 22 bases of the junction unmatched. Germline values: CDR1 TSWWSYY, CDR2 QGS. The CDR3 covers 20 residues. CDR3 coding DNA: TGTGCTCTTGGGTCATCACTGGGATTACGGGCGGGGGGATACTCCGATAAACTCATCTTT. It specifies CALGSSLGLRAGGYSDKLIF.

On this clone: A much larger clone differs from this one at a single base, so this may be a read error. The genes are TRDV2 and TRDJ3; TRDD3 matches 9 bases. The CDR3 sequence is 20 residues long. Trimming took 1 base from V and 0 from J; bases not matched to a gene: 9. Germline V gene sequence: CDR1 GEAIGNYY, CDR2 EKD. The CDR3 region has the DNA TGTGCCTGTGACACGCCGGGGGATACTCAAATCTCCTGGGACACCCGACAGATGTTTTTC. It specifies CACDTPGDTQISWDTRQMFF.

This clone was observed a handful of times. The CDR3 bases are TGTGCCTGTGACACTGGGGACGCCCTCAGCTCCTGGGACACCCGACAGATGTTTTTC. Its translation is CACDTGDALSSWDTRQMFF. The chain links TRDV2 to TRDJ3, with a weak D call TRDD3 (5 bases). The CDR3 contains 19 residues. Germline V gene lookup returns CDR1 GEAIGNYY and CDR2 EKD. V was trimmed by 1 base and J by 0 bases, leaving 15 bases between them.

The chain uses TRDV2 and TRDJ3, with 10 bases identical to TRDD3. The CDR3 runs 22 residues. V shed 3 bases, J shed 0 bases, and the junction held 16 bases outside the gene matches. Germline assignment: CDR1 GEAIGNYY and CDR2 EKD. The CDR3 DNA reads TGTGCCTGTGACGCTGTGACCATACTGGGGGATCTAACCTCCTGGGACACCCGACAGATGTTTTTC. Encoded protein: CACDAVTILGDLTSWDTRQMFF.

This clone has only a few counts. The chain employs TRDV2 and TRDJ3; TRDD3 matches 13 bases. The J segment lost 2 bases and the V segment lost 3 bases, leaving 9 bases of the junction unmatched. Germline V gene lookup returns CDR1 GEAIGNYY and CDR2 EKD. The CDR3 extends over 20 amino acids. The CDR3 nucleotides read TGTGCCTGTGACTCGGTACTGGGGGATACGCGTCCCTGGGACACCCGACAGATGTTTTTC. Residues: CACDSVLGDTRPWDTRQMFF.

Sample share makes this clone medium-sized. Given a much more abundant clone one base away, this may be a read error. Other DNA variants within this sample encode the same CDR3. The chain links TRDV2 to TRDJ2; 10 nucleotides line up with TRDD3. CDR3 length: 14 residues. Per the germline V gene, CDR1 is GEAIGNYY and CDR2 is EKD. The V segment lost 1 base and the J segment 5 bases; nucleotides outside the gene matches: 0. DNA for the CDR3: TGTGCCTGTGACACACTGGGGGATACAGCACAACTCTTCTTT. Translating gives CACDTLGDTAQLFF.

This clone was detected only a few times. This may be a read error, as it is one base from a much larger clone. The V gene is TRDV2, the J gene TRDJ1; D perhaps matches TRDD3 (5 bases). The CDR3 sequence is 21 residues long. CDR1 and CDR2 (germline): GEAIGNYY, EKD. CDR3 nucleotide sequence: TGTGCCTGTGACCCCCTGGGTTTACTAGACGGTGGGGTCCTTATCACCAATAAACTCATCTTT. Its translation is CACDPLGLLDGGVLITNKLIF.

With respect to this clone: Because the CDR3's place on the DNA is in doubt, the DNA is left out and the CDR3 is given as listed by TCRdb. The J gene is TRDJ1, the V gene TRAV29/DV5; no DNA check was done on the table's D call, TRDD3. The length of the CDR3 is 19 amino acids, counting both ends. The germline V gene has CDR1 NSMFDY and CDR2 ISSIKDK. The CDR3 protein is CAARNSREAWADGTGKLIF.

This clone was seen more than once but under ten times. CDR3 in DNA: TGTGCCTGTGACAAAGTACTGGGGAACTGGGACACCCGACAGATGTTTTTC. Its protein product is CACDKVLGNWDTRQMFF. The J gene is TRDJ3, the V gene TRDV2, with 7 bases fitting TRDD3. CDR3 size: 17 residues. CDR1 and CDR2 (germline): GEAIGNYY, EKD. V shed 2 bases, J shed 3 bases, and the junction held 6 bases outside the gene matches.

This clone is medium-sized in the sample. The same CDR3 also results from other DNA sequences found in this sample. The chain is built from TRDV2 and TRDJ3; tentatively, D is TRDD3 (5 bases). This CDR3 comprises 17 residues. V dropped 0 bases and J dropped 2 bases, with 10 bases sitting between them. Per the germline V gene, CDR1 is GEAIGNYY and CDR2 is EKD. CDR3 region: CACDTAGGPWDTRQMFF. The CDR3 DNA follows: TGTGCCTGTGACACCGCCGGGGGTCCCTGGGACACCCGACAGATGTTTTTC.

Relative to its sample, this clone is medium-sized. The chain has TRDV2 and TRDJ3; perhaps TRDD3 as D (6 bases). The germline V gene has CDR1 GEAIGNYY and CDR2 EKD. The CDR3 sequence is 19 residues long. The V and J ends lost 0 bases and 0 bases respectively, with 14 bases between them. CDR3 in amino acids: CACDTLGAQSSWDTRQMFF. In DNA, the CDR3 is TGTGCCTGTGACACCTTGGGGGCCCAGAGCTCCTGGGACACCCGACAGATGTTTTTC.

Note on this clone: A read error may explain this, as a much larger clone is one base away. The sample has other DNA sequences that encode this CDR3 too. In DNA form, the CDR3 reads TGTGCCTGCGACACCGCTACTGGGGGATACGACTCCTGGGACACCCGACAGATGTTTTTC. This codes for CACDTATGGYDSWDTRQMFF. The V call is TRDV2, the J call TRDJ3; 13 bases agree with TRDD3. This CDR3 region has 20 residues. Looked up from germline, CDR1 is GEAIGNYY and CDR2 is EKD.

By sample share, this clone is large. The identical CDR3 is also encoded by other nucleotide sequences in the sample. J is TRDJ3 and V is TRDV2, with no clear D. Trimming took off 0 bases at V and 0 bases at J, with 8 bases between the two ends. The CDR3 totals 17 residues. From germline, CDR1 is GEAIGNYY and CDR2 EKD. In DNA, the CDR3 is TGTGCCTGTGACACCTGGGCGAGCTCCTGGGACACCCGACAGATGTTTTTC. Residues: CACDTWASSWDTRQMFF.

The sample holds a few counts of this clone. This sample also contains other DNA sequences that code for the same CDR3. The chain links TRDV2 to TRDJ3; 13 bases align to TRDD3. From germline, CDR1 is GEAIGNYY and CDR2 EKD. The CDR3 covers 19 residues. The J segment lost 0 bases and the V segment lost 2 bases, leaving 3 bases of the junction unmatched. CDR3 sequence (DNA): TGTGCCTGTGACAGTACTGGGGGATACGGCTCCTGGGACACCCGACAGATGTTTTTC. Protein sequence: CACDSTGGYGSWDTRQMFF.

This clone is termed hyperexpanded. The same CDR3 is also encoded by other DNA sequences in this sample. The genes are TRDV2 and TRDJ1; 13 nucleotides line up with TRDD3. Germline V gives CDR1 GEAIGNYY, CDR2 EKD. V lost 3 bases to trimming and J lost 0 bases; unmatched junction nucleotides: 12. The CDR3 sequence is 19 residues long. The CDR3 DNA reads as TGTGCCTGTGACCCTGTACTGGGGGATACGCGACGGAACACCGATAAACTCATCTTT. It encodes CACDPVLGDTRRNTDKLIF.

By its share, this clone is medium-sized (0.01 to 0.1%). Other DNA sequences in this sample translate to the same CDR3. J is TRDJ1 and V is TRDV2, with 10 bases that match TRDD3. Germline loops: CDR1 GEAIGNYY, CDR2 EKD. The length of the CDR3 is 15 residues. J lost 2 bases, V lost 3 bases, and 5 bases had no gene match. The CDR3 DNA sequence: TGTGCCTGTGACTCCCTACTGGGGGATACCGATAAACTCATCTTT. Translation gives CACDSLLGDTDKLIF.

V and J are TRDV1 and TRDJ1; D is unclear. The CDR3 extends over 13 amino acids. Germline assignment: CDR1 TSWWSYY and CDR2 QGS. Trimming took 6 bases from V and 2 from J, leaving 10 bases between them. Here the CDR3 DNA reads TGTGCTCTTGGTCCGGATCGTACCGATAAACTCATCTTT. Amino acid sequence: CALGPDRTDKLIF.

This clone appeared a few times. The rearrangement uses TRDV1 and TRDJ1, with 13 bases fitting TRDD3. From germline, CDR1 is TSWWSYY and CDR2 QGS. With 3 bases clipped from V and 11 bases from J, the junction kept 39 bases outside the gene matches. There are 25 residues in the CDR3. The DNA of the CDR3 is TGTGCTCTTGGGGATGGGAACATTTTCCCACGAGGGTCTACTGGGGGATACGCCCTGGGGTATGGGCTCATCTTT. Translation: CALGDGNIFPRGSTGGYALGYGLIF.

Concerning this clone: Other nucleotide sequences in the sample specify the same CDR3. The chain employs TRDV2 and TRDJ3; 8 nucleotides agree with TRDD3. The CDR3 sequence is 16 residues long. Germline assignment: CDR1 GEAIGNYY and CDR2 EKD. Trimming at V came to 0 bases and at J to 4 bases, leaving 1 base not matched to a gene. The CDR3 bases are TGTGCCTGTGACACCGTGGGGGATTGGGACACCCGACAGATGTTTTTC. This codes for CACDTVGDWDTRQMFF.

This clone has only a few counts. The sample has other DNA sequences that encode this CDR3 too. CDR3 residues: CACDTVLGDTRWDTRQMFF. Written as DNA, the CDR3 is TGTGCCTGTGACACCGTACTGGGGGATACGCGATGGGACACCCGACAGATGTTTTTC. The gene calls are TRDV2 and TRDJ3; 13 bases fit TRDD3. J was trimmed by 4 bases and V by 0 bases; bases with no gene match: 5. Germline loops: CDR1 GEAIGNYY, CDR2 EKD. The CDR3 extends over 19 amino acids.

Remarks on this clone: This DNA's translation and the protein TCRdb lists, from a much larger clone, do not match at residue 13, likely due to a read error; the protein shown is translated from the DNA. The chain links TRDV2 to TRDJ1; D possibly corresponds to TRDD3 (5 bases). The CDR3 consists of 19 residues. The V end lost 0 bases, the J end lost 1 base, and 23 bases lay between the germline ends. Germline loops: CDR1 GEAIGNYY, CDR2 EKD. CDR3 region: CACDTVQGAPRRCTDKLIF. In DNA, the CDR3 is TGTGCCTGTGACACCGTACAGGGGGCCCCACGCCGGTGCACCGATAAACTCATCTTT.

This clone was seen only a few times. V gene TRDV2 combines with J gene TRDJ1; 9 bases match TRDD3. Trimming at V came to 3 bases and at J to 4 bases, leaving 8 bases not matched to a gene. The CDR3 consists of 15 residues. CDR1 is GEAIGNYY and CDR2 is EKD in the germline V gene. CDR3 in DNA: TGTGCCTGTGACCTGTGGGGGATATCAAACGATAAACTCATCTTT. It codes for CACDLWGISNDKLIF.

The chain combines TRDV1 with TRDJ1; TRDD3 matches at 7 bases. The trim removed 0 bases at V and 2 bases at J, leaving 15 bases unmatched. The CDR3 loop spans 19 amino acids. Germline CDR1 is TSWWSYY and CDR2 is QGS. The CDR3 nucleotides are TGTGCTCTTGGGGAACTAGGCGTGGCACACCGACTGGGGACCGATAAACTCATCTTT. Translating it yields CALGELGVAHRLGTDKLIF.